This T cell receptor beta chain was documented in a study of cytomegalovirus exposure and HLA in healthy donors. The wider study: Of some 360 genotyped donors, 81% clustered with self-reported Caucasian donors.

To note about this clone: No antigen is known for it.

Overall study findings and caveats: Earlier findings revealed that most TCR beta V segments proved productive either about 87% or about 30% of the time.

In the PCR, 60 Vbeta and 13 Jbeta primers were used. Produced via immunoSEQ multiplex PCR; TCRdb's table is partial and in-frame only. The listing records some 60,000 clones. Sequencing input: PBMCs. This sequence originates from a man younger than 45 in good health and CMV-seropositive.

As DNA, the CDR3 is TGTGCCTGGAATACTGCCCCGAACACTGAAGCTTTCTTT. Protein sequence: CAWNTAPNTEAFF. The V gene is TRBV30, the J gene TRBJ1-1; D uncertain. Germline CDR1 reads GTSNPN; CDR2 reads SVGIG (reference sequence). CDR3 length: 13 residues. Deletions cut 4 bases from V and 1 base from J, with 10 bases between. The variable domain in full, with the rest retrieved from reference TRBV30 and TRBJ1-1, is SQTIHQWPATLVQPVGSPLSLECTVEGTSNPNLYWYRQAAGRGLQLLFYSVGIGQISSEVPQNLSASRPQDRQFILSSKKLLLSDSGFYLCAWNTAPNTEAFFGQGTRLTVV.